This T cell receptor beta chain stems from a study of T cells in Graves' hyperthyroidism and ophthalmopathy. Researchers took RNA transcripts and amplified the TCR beta CDR3 regions from them. The study used the HTBI primer set for a first-round RT-PCR of the TCR CDR3. TCRdb used MiXCR to reprocess the multiplex PCR reads, holding one entry per CDR3 protein. The sample shows hundreds of thousands of distinct CDR3 sequences, roughly 15% of them seen only once. General study results and limits: In the blood, most expanded thyroid clonotypes above 0.001 appeared as well.

Duration under 3 months, a NOSPECS grade of at least 4, and a Clinical Activity Score of at least 3 characterized the ophthalmopathy patients. Diagnosis relied on clinical symptoms, serum thyroxine and TRAb, thyroid ultrasound and orbital computed tomography. There are 14 residues in the CDR3. Looked up from germline, CDR1 is MNHEY and CDR2 is SMNVEV (reference sequence). V was trimmed by 8 bases and J by 4 bases, leaving 18 bases between them. Details on this clonotype: Its specificity is not known.

This TCR came from a woman between 55 and 75 years old with Graves' ophthalmopathy. Sequenced input: blood. The chain carries TRBV27 and TRBJ2-7; tentatively, D is TRBD2 (5 bases). CDR3 in amino acids: CASCPTVEVYEQYF. The DNA for the CDR3 is TGTGCCAGCTGTCCGACGGTGGAGGTATACGAGCAGTACTTC.